One sample yielded the 13 T cell receptor beta chains listed below, sequenced in a study of T-cell reconstitution after alpha-beta-depleted transplantation in children. Unique molecular identifiers were used in preparing the TCRbeta library. TCRdb independently ran MiXCR on the PCR reads; one entry per CDR3 protein. The repertoire holds fewer than 350,000 distinct CDR3 sequences, with approximately 10% as singletons. The material sequenced was peripheral blood, taken 180 days after TCRalphabeta/CD19-depleted stem cell transplant. The receptors derive from a male patient aged 2-15 years who had a stem cell transplant for chronic granulomatous disease, so the T cells may come from the graft donor.

In this sample, this clonotype turned up many times. The chain couples TRBV5-1 to TRBJ1-6; possibly TRBD1 for D (6 bases). Trimming took 0 bases from V and 7 from J, leaving 8 bases between them. Germline V gene lookup returns CDR1 SGHRS and CDR2 YFSETQ. This CDR3 is built from 14 residues. The CDR3 reads CASSLDRVNSPLHF. The DNA for the CDR3 is TGCGCCAGCAGCTTGGACAGGGTGAATTCACCCCTCCACTTT.

This clonotype was seen at least ten times. The chain links TRBV7-9 to TRBJ1-1; 8 bases fit TRBD1. V was clipped by 5 bases and J by 3 bases; unmatched bases: 2. The CDR3 has 13 amino acids. Looked up from germline, CDR1 is SEHNR and CDR2 is FQNEAQ (reference sequence). The CDR3 sequence is CASSQGAYTEAFF. CDR3 nucleotides: TGTGCCAGCAGCCAGGGGGCGTACACTGAAGCTTTCTTT.

About this clonotype: A much more abundant neighbour one base away suggests this may be a read error. The CDR3 spells CASSYDGWADYGYPF. The CDR3 bases are TGTGCCAGCAGTTACGATGGGTGGGCTGACTATGGCTACCCCTTC. This chain links TRBV6-5 with TRBJ1-2; D unresolved. The CDR3 totals 15 residues. Germline V gives CDR1 MNHEY, CDR2 SVGAGI.

V is TRBV5-4 and J is TRBJ2-7, with D perhaps TRBD2 (5 bases). Between the trimmed V and J ends, which lost 2 bases and 6 bases, there was a span of 12 bases. This CDR3 has 13 residues. The germline gives CDR1 SGHNT, CDR2 YYREEE (reference sequence). CDR3 sequence reads: CASSFGQDCEQYF. CDR3 nucleotides: TGTGCCAGCAGCTTCGGTCAGGACTGCGAGCAGTACTTC.

Comments on this clonotype: This may arise from a read error, as a much more abundant clone is one base away. The rearrangement links TRBV28 to TRBJ2-3; TRBD2 matches at 8 bases. The length of the CDR3 is 15 residues. V was pared by 6 bases and J by 0 bases, with 5 bases of the junction left unmatched. In germline, CDR1 is MDHEN, CDR2 SYDVKM. In DNA, the CDR3 is TGTGCCAGCAGCTTCATAGCGGGGAGCACAGATACGCAGTATTTT. Translating gives CASSFIAGSTDTQYF. Drawing the rest from reference TRBV28 and TRBJ2-3, the complete variable domain is DVKVTQSSRYLVKRTGEKVFLECVQDMDHENMFWYRQDPGLGLRLIYFSYDVKMKEKGDIPEGYSVSREKKERFSLILESASTNQTSMYLCASSFIAGSTDTQYFGPGTRLTVL.

This clonotype was counted ten times or more. The gene calls are TRBV12-3 or TRBV12-4 and TRBJ2-5, with 11 bases matching TRBD2. Unmatched junction bases numbered 9, after V lost 5 bases and J lost 7 bases. The CDR3 loop spans 15 amino acids. The chain's CDR3 is CASSLPGLAGTTQYF. CDR3 DNA sequence: TGTGCCAGCAGTCTCCCCGGACTAGCGGGTACGACCCAGTACTTC.

Concerning this clonotype: Germline is not matched at one junction end, which may reflect a read error. The chain uses TRBV5-4 and TRBJ2-7; tentative D call: TRBD1 (6 bases). The CDR3 is 14 amino acids. From germline, CDR1 is SGHNT and CDR2 YYREEE (reference sequence). The CDR3 spells CASSLMGTSSEQYF. CDR3 DNA sequence: TGTGCCAGCAGCTTGATGGGGACATCCTCCGAGCAGTACTTC. Full variable domain (remainder filled in from reference TRBV5-4 and TRBJ2-7): ETGVTQSPTHLIKTRGQQVTLRCSSQSGHNTVSWYQQALGQGPQFIFQYYREEENGRGNFPPRFSGLQFPNYSSELNVNALELDDSALYLCASSLMGTSSEQYFGPGTRLTVT.

This clonotype was counted many times. In DNA form, the CDR3 reads TGCAGTGCTAGAGATTATAACGCCAAAAACATTCAGTACTTC. This translates into CSARDYNAKNIQYF. The rearrangement links TRBV20-1 to TRBJ2-4; no firm D call. Trimming took 0 bases from V and 1 from J, leaving 7 bases between them. CDR3 length: 14 amino acids. Looked up from germline, CDR1 is DFQATT and CDR2 is SNEGSKA (reference sequence).

With regard to this clonotype: Since a much larger clone is just one base distant, this may be a read error. This sequence joins TRBV12-3 or TRBV12-4 and TRBJ2-3; D is unresolved. The CDR3 runs 11 residues. The germline V and J ends were trimmed by 10 bases and 5 bases, with 10 bases remaining between them. The CDR3 loop is CATSQKDTQYF. In nucleotides, the CDR3 is TGTGCCACCAGCCAAAAAGATACGCAGTATTTT.

This clonotype occurred many times. The chain joins TRBV5-1 to TRBJ2-3; D ambiguous. CDR3 size: 14 residues. V lost 0 bases and J 3 bases, leaving 8 bases between the germline ends. CDR1 is SGHRS, CDR2 YFSETQ, per germline. Here the CDR3 reads CASSLAPRTDTQYF. As DNA, the CDR3 is TGCGCCAGCAGCTTGGCTCCCAGGACAGATACGCAGTATTTT.

This clonotype has ten or more counts. V gene TRBV7-2 combines with J gene TRBJ2-1; D possibly corresponds to TRBD2 (6 bases). This CDR3 contains 15 residues. The germline V and J ends were trimmed by 4 bases and 7 bases, with 17 bases remaining between them. The V gene's germline CDR1 is SGHTA and CDR2 FQGNSA. Here the CDR3 reads CASSSTSGLPNEQFF. The CDR3 coding sequence is TGTGCCAGCAGCTCCACCTCGGGACTCCCAAATGAGCAGTTCTTC.

This clonotype was found many times. This chain connects TRBV7-9 to TRBJ2-7; TRBD1 is a possible D gene (6 bases). Per the germline V gene, CDR1 is SEHNR and CDR2 is FQNEAQ (reference sequence). V gave up 0 bases and J gave up 3 bases, with 18 bases separating them. CDR3 size: 17 residues. The CDR3 nucleotides are TGTGCCAGCAGCTTAGCCCTCCGACAGGATAGGAGCTACGAGCAGTACTTC. Amino acids: CASSLALRQDRSYEQYF.

This clonotype was recorded at least ten times. This chain joins TRBV27 and TRBJ2-6; no reliable D call. V lost 0 bases and J 2 bases, leaving 11 bases between the germline ends. Germline assignment: CDR1 MNHEY and CDR2 SMNVEV (reference sequence). CDR3 length: 17 residues. The CDR3 is CASSLSGGETGANVLTF. In DNA, the CDR3 is TGTGCCAGCAGTTTATCGGGCGGCGAGACTGGGGCCAACGTCCTGACTTTC. Variable domain in full (rest from reference TRBV27 and TRBJ2-6): EAQVTQNPRYLITVTGKKLTVTCSQNMNHEYMSWYRQDPGLGLRQIYYSMNVEVTDKGDVPEGYKVSRKEKRNFPLILESPSPNQTSLYFCASSLSGGETGANVLTFGAGSRLTVL.